This TCR beta chain was observed in a study of blood T cell repertoires in COVID-19. On the study more broadly: The United States, Italy and Spain provided the acute and convalescent COVID-19 samples. The cDNA or gDNA used as material had been derived from T cells, B-cell-depleted T cells, or PBMCs.

The CDR3 is 13 amino acids. V lost 7 bases to trimming and J lost 4 bases; unmatched junction nucleotides: 3. The V gene's germline CDR1 is MNHEY and CDR2 SVGAGI. As originally analysed: Estimates of nucleated cell counts were drawn from the amplification of reference gene primers. The method was immunoSEQ multiplex PCR; TCRdb's version includes in-frame clones alone and lacks a portion of them. D and trimming come from the DNA, and the V and J calls and clone size come from that table. The repertoire holds 200,000 to 300,000 clones, about 90% seen once, with over 3.5% in the top ten. The origin of this receptor is a woman between 40 and 50 years old with acute or convalescent COVID-19. The gene calls are TRBV6-5 and TRBJ2-2; 7 bases are shared with TRBD1. Material for sequencing was peripheral blood. The CDR3 DNA sequence: TGTGCCAGCACCAGACAGGGCACCGGGGAGCTGTTTTTT. It translates to CASTRQGTGELFF.